The rows below give T cell receptor beta chains drawn from one sample of a study of preoperative IRX-2 immunotherapy in early breast cancer. Assay used: immunoSEQ multiplex PCR; TCRdb lists only in-frame clones, some missing. The sample includes 3,500 to 4,500 clones, 75% to 90% of them seen just once. The sample in question was tumor tissue, obtained before IRX-2 immunotherapy. These receptors were taken from a human donor with breast cancer. Each CDR3 is given with its conserved first and last residue. A D gene is named only where the DNA matches it firmly. Where a row states a size, it is once, few, many or the class of an expanded clone; other rows omit it.

d_call: NA
j_call: TRBJ2-2
clone_size: NA
v_call: TRBV6-8
cdr3_nt: TGTGCCAGCAGTTACTCTCACGCGCCGCTCGGGGCCGGGGAGCTGTTTTTT
cdr3_aa: CASSYSHAPLGAGELFF

d_call: NA
j_call: TRBJ1-1
clone_size: NA
v_call: TRBV30
cdr3_nt: TGTGCCTGGACTCAACAAGGCGGCACTGAAGCTTTCTTT
cdr3_aa: CAWTQQGGTEAFF

d_call: TRBD2
j_call: TRBJ2-3
clone_size: NA
v_call: TRBV15
cdr3_nt: TGTGCCACCAGCACCCGACTAGCGGGAGTCACAGATACGCAGTATTTT
cdr3_aa: CATSTRLAGVTDTQYF

d_call: NA
j_call: TRBJ2-7
clone_size: few
v_call: TRBV28
cdr3_nt: TGTGCCAGCAGTTTTCGCGGTTCCTACGAGCAGTACTTC
cdr3_aa: CASSFRGSYEQYF

d_call: TRBD2
j_call: TRBJ2-1
clone_size: few
v_call: TRBV6-8
cdr3_nt: TGTGCCAGCAGCCACAGGACTAGCGGGAACAATGAGCAGTTCTTC
cdr3_aa: CASSHRTSGNNEQFF

d_call: TRBD1
j_call: TRBJ1-5
clone_size: NA
v_call: TRBV28
cdr3_nt: TGTGCCAGCACTACCCCACAGGGGGCTTATCAGCCCCAGCATTTT
cdr3_aa: CASTTPQGAYQPQHF

d_call: NA
j_call: TRBJ2-7
clone_size: once
v_call: TRBV10-3
cdr3_nt: TGTGCCATCAGTGAGTCGAGGGGGGACTACGAGCAGTACTTC
cdr3_aa: CAISESRGDYEQYF

d_call: NA
j_call: TRBJ1-1
clone_size: NA
v_call: TRBV30
cdr3_nt: TGTGCCTGGAGTCCCCATGGGAACACTGAAGCTTTCTTT
cdr3_aa: CAWSPHGNTEAFF

d_call: NA
j_call: TRBJ2-7
clone_size: once
v_call: TRBV6-8
cdr3_nt: TGTGCCAGCAGTTACTCGCCAGGAACCTACGAGCAGTACTTC
cdr3_aa: CASSYSPGTYEQYF

d_call: NA
j_call: TRBJ2-1
clone_size: NA
v_call: TRBV29-1
cdr3_nt: TGCAGCGTCTCCGGGAGTAGTACCTACAATGAGCAGTTCTTC
cdr3_aa: CSVSGSSTYNEQFF

d_call: NA
j_call: TRBJ1-4
clone_size: few
v_call: TRBV18
cdr3_nt: TGTGCCAGCTCACCGAACTGGGGACTTAATGAAAAACTGTTTTTT
cdr3_aa: CASSPNWGLNEKLFF

d_call: NA
j_call: TRBJ2-1
clone_size: NA
v_call: TRBV28
cdr3_nt: TGTGCCAGCAGACCGGGACAAACTGGTTCCAATGAGCAGTTCTTC
cdr3_aa: CASRPGQTGSNEQFF

d_call: TRBD1
j_call: TRBJ2-3
clone_size: NA
v_call: TRBV19
cdr3_nt: TGTGCCAGTAGCCCAGACAGGGGCAGAGATACGCAGTATTTT
cdr3_aa: CASSPDRGRDTQYF

d_call: NA
j_call: TRBJ2-1
clone_size: NA
v_call: TRBV12-1
cdr3_nt: TGTGCCAGCAGCTTAAATATAGCGGGAGGGCCCTCCTACAATGAGCAGTTCTTC
cdr3_aa: CASSLNIAGGPSYNEQFF

d_call: TRBD1
j_call: TRBJ1-5
clone_size: NA
v_call: TRBV19
cdr3_nt: TGTGCCAGTAGTGCCGACAGGGGGCAGTTGTTCCCTCAGCCCCAGCATTTT
cdr3_aa: CASSADRGQLFPQPQHF